This TCR beta chain was identified during a study of CD4 T cells in relation to SARS-CoV-2 and coronaviruses. Study outcomes and limitations: The cross-reactivity analysis covered only spike protein, not other viral proteins.

As for this clone: Its specificity is unknown.

Unexposed donor CD4+ T cells date from about 2010-2018, before the COVID-19 pandemic. The germline gives CDR1 SGDLS, CDR2 YYNGEE. The CDR3 extends over 15 amino acids. V lost 4 bases to trimming and J lost 5 bases, with 18 bases between them. TCRdb's copy holds only in-frame clones and misses some; the assay was immunoSEQ multiplex PCR. Seen here are roughly 61,000 clones, roughly 88% observed once, and the top ten hold around 1.3%. Source material: memory CD4+ T cells from PBMCs. The chain links TRBV9 to TRBJ2-5; TRBD2 is a possible D gene (6 bases). This receptor was obtained from a human donor in good health. DNA for the CDR3: TGTGCCAGCAGCCTTCTAAGGGGCCTAGCGGAGACCCAGTACTTC. It yields the protein CASSLLRGLAETQYF.